This passage covers 5 T cell receptor beta chains from one sample sequenced in a study of blood T cell repertoires in COVID-19. Profiling relied on immunoSEQ multiplex PCR, and the TCRdb table lists in-frame clones only, not all of them. The sample shows over 150,000 clones, over 75% of them seen only once. Material for sequencing was peripheral blood. The receptors derive from a man aged 55-75 years with COVID-19, enrolled during active disease.

The chain combines TRBV25-1 with TRBJ1-5; possibly TRBD1 for D (6 bases). V lost 3 bases, J lost 1 base, and 10 bases lay in between. The CDR3 extends over 15 amino acids. The germline V gene encodes CDR1 MGHDK and CDR2 SYGVNS. The CDR3 loop is CASSDTGTSNQPQHF. Here the CDR3 DNA reads TGTGCCAGCAGTGACACAGGGACAAGCAATCAGCCCCAGCATTTT.

The chain combines TRBV5-4 with TRBJ1-2, with D maybe TRBD1 (6 bases). CDR3 length equals 16 residues. The V end lost 4 bases, the J end lost 2 bases, and 18 bases lay between the germline ends. CDR1 and CDR2 from the germline V gene are SGHNT and YYREEE (reference sequence). The CDR3 is CASSPRLVQGNYGYTF. The CDR3 nucleotides are TGTGCCAGCAGCCCACGCCTTGTACAGGGAAACTATGGCTACACCTTC.

This chain links TRBV7-2 with TRBJ2-1; 8 bases map to TRBD1. Trimming cost V 4 bases and J 4 bases; bases outside gene matches: 3. This CDR3 has 14 residues. CDR1 SGHTA and CDR2 FQGNSA come from the germline V gene. CDR3 protein: CASSYGQGYNEQFF. In nucleotides, the CDR3 is TGTGCCAGCAGCTACGGACAGGGTTACAATGAGCAGTTCTTC. Full variable domain (missing parts from reference TRBV7-2 and TRBJ2-1): GAGVSQSPSNKVTEKGKDVELRCDPISGHTALYWYRQSLGQGLEFLIYFQGNSAPDKSGLPSDRFSAERTGGSVSTLTIQRTQQEDSAVYLCASSYGQGYNEQFFGPGTRLTVL.

The chain couples TRBV28 to TRBJ1-6; no reliable D call. The CDR3 totals 14 residues. Trimming removed 3 bases from V and 3 bases from J, with 6 bases in between. Germline lookup yields CDR1 MDHEN and CDR2 SYDVKM. In nucleotides, the CDR3 is TGTGCCAGCAGTTTTGAGCTCTATAATTCACCCCTCCACTTT. Residues: CASSFELYNSPLHF. Using reference TRBV28 and TRBJ1-6 for the parts outside the CDR3, the full variable domain is DVKVTQSSRYLVKRTGEKVFLECVQDMDHENMFWYRQDPGLGLRLIYFSYDVKMKEKGDIPEGYSVSREKKERFSLILESASTNQTSMYLCASSFELYNSPLHFGNGTRLTVT.

J is TRBJ1-5 and V is TRBV12-3 or TRBV12-4, with TRBD1 as a possible D gene (6 bases). The CDR3 has 12 residues. Trimming shortened V by 8 bases and J by 5 bases, and 10 bases separated the two germline ends. The CDR3 DNA reads TGTGCCAGCCGGACAGACGATCAGCCCCAGCATTTT. Protein: CASRTDDQPQHF.